Presented here are 15 T cell receptor beta chains from one specimen sequenced in a study of Graves' ophthalmopathy and Graves' hyperthyroidism. RNA transcripts yielded amplified TCR beta CDR3 regions. First-round RT-PCR employed HTBI primers, with a second-round multiplex PCR after it. TCRdb re-called the multiplex PCR reads with MiXCR, one entry per CDR3 protein. The table lists hundreds of thousands of distinct CDR3 sequences, roughly two fifths of them singletons. The sequencing input was peripheral blood. The origin of the receptors is an adult man with Graves' ophthalmopathy.

This clonotype has ten or more counts. The rearrangement links TRBV4-1 to TRBJ2-5; TRBD2 aligns across 13 bases. Germline CDR1 reads MGHRA; CDR2 reads YSYEKL. CDR3 size: 15 residues. V trimming: 4 bases; J trimming: 7 bases; junction bases outside the gene matches: 6. The CDR3, as DNA: TGCGCCAGCAGCCCGACTAGCGGGGGGCATGGGACCCAGTACTTC. The encoded protein is CASSPTSGGHGTQYF.

J is TRBJ1-3 and V is TRBV7-9, with TRBD1 matching 7 bases. Germline loops: CDR1 SEHNR, CDR2 FQNEAQ (reference sequence). CDR3 size: 14 residues. Trimming took 7 bases from V and 4 from J; bases not matched to a gene: 7. The CDR3 spells CASTRGQQGNTIYF. The CDR3 DNA is TGTGCCAGCACCCGGGGACAGCAAGGAAACACCATATATTTT.

This clonotype appeared many times. The chain combines TRBV6-1 with TRBJ1-1; unclear D gene. The CDR3 runs to 15 residues. Germline assignment: CDR1 MNHNS and CDR2 SASEGT. V gave up 5 bases and J gave up 1 base, with 14 bases separating them. For the CDR3, the DNA is TGTGCCAGCAGTTCAAGGGAGGCAGCGAACACTGAAGCTTTCTTT. It specifies CASSSREAANTEAFF.

As concerns this clonotype: Since a much larger clone is just one base distant, this may be a read error. DNA for the CDR3: TGTGCCAGCAGCGACAGGGGCAGCGGGTCCGAGCAGTACTTC. Translation gives CASSDRGSGSEQYF. The chain links TRBV6-6 to TRBJ2-7, with 8 bases that match TRBD1. The CDR3 has 14 amino acids. CDR1 is MNHNY, CDR2 SVGAGI, per germline (reference sequence). V lost 6 bases and J lost 6; bases outside the gene matches: 10.

V gene TRBV2 combines with J gene TRBJ2-2; no firm D call. With 7 bases removed from V and 9 bases from J, the gap between germline ends came to 9 bases. Germline V lookup: CDR1 SNHLY, CDR2 FYNNEI. The CDR3 has 11 residues. The CDR3 DNA reads as TGTGCCAGCATCATTTTCCGGGAGCTGTTTTTT. Protein sequence: CASIIFRELFF.

This clonotype was counted many times. The rearrangement uses TRBV15 and TRBJ1-5; TRBD1 might be the D (6 bases). Deletions cut 5 bases from V and 5 bases from J, with 16 bases between. This CDR3 is 15 amino acids long. Germline V CDR1 and CDR2: LNHNV, YYDKDF (reference sequence). The CDR3 region has the DNA TGTGCCACCAGCCCCAGGAGGGGGAATTATCAGCCCCAGCATTTT. This codes for CATSPRRGNYQPQHF. Filled out from reference TRBV15 and TRBJ1-5, the complete variable domain reads DAMVIQNPRYQVTQFGKPVTLSCSQTLNHNVMYWYQQKSSQAPKLLFHYYDKDFNNEADTPDNFQSRRPNTSFCFLDIRSPGLGDTAMYLCATSPRRGNYQPQHFGDGTRLSIL.

The table lists this clonotype with many counts. V and J are TRBV7-3 and TRBJ2-2; D remains ambiguous. This CDR3 has 14 amino acids. The germline V gene has CDR1 SGHTA and CDR2 FQGTGA. V was trimmed by 0 bases and J by 6 bases, leaving 8 bases between them. CDR3 loop: CASSLTPPSGELFF. In nucleotides, the CDR3 is TGTGCCAGCAGCTTAACGCCTCCTTCCGGGGAGCTGTTTTTT.

Regarding this clonotype: One end of the junction does not line up with germline, which may come from a read error. V and J are TRBV7-8 and TRBJ2-7, with D hard to call. The CDR3 consists of 13 residues. Per germline, CDR1 SGHVS and CDR2 FQNEAQ. The CDR3 spells CAGRKESSYEQYF. In nucleotides, the CDR3 is TGTGCCGGCAGAAAGGAGAGCTCCTACGAGCAGTACTTC.

This chain uses TRBV15 with TRBJ2-7, with D possibly TRBD2 on 5 matching bases. V lost 8 bases and J lost 5, with 13 bases in between. This CDR3 is 12 amino acids long. Germline V gene data show CDR1 as LNHNV and CDR2 as YYDKDF (reference sequence). The CDR3 loop reads CATGEGVNEQYF. In DNA, the CDR3 is TGTGCCACCGGCGAGGGCGTGAACGAGCAGTACTTC.

This clonotype occurred many times. The gene calls are TRBV20-1 and TRBJ1-3; no definite D call. The germline V and J ends were trimmed by 6 bases and 4 bases, with 7 bases remaining between them. The CDR3 is made up of 11 amino acids. The V gene's germline CDR1 is DFQATT and CDR2 SNEGSKA (reference sequence). The chain's CDR3 is CSAHIGNTIYF. In nucleotides, the CDR3 is TGCAGTGCCCACATCGGAAACACCATATATTTT.

The rearrangement uses TRBV11-2 and TRBJ1-1, with TRBD1 as a possible D gene (5 bases). Per germline, CDR1 SGHAT and CDR2 FQNNGV. This CDR3 region has 15 residues. Deletions cut 6 bases from V and 1 base from J, with 15 bases between. CDR3 in amino acids: CASSWGGDWNTEAFF. The CDR3 region has the DNA TGTGCCAGCAGTTGGGGGGGGGACTGGAACACTGAAGCTTTCTTT. Complete variable domain (other parts from reference TRBV11-2 and TRBJ1-1): EAGVAQSPRYKIIEKRQSVAFWCNPISGHATLYWYQQILGQGPKLLIQFQNNGVVDDSQLPKDRFSAERLKGVDSTLKIQPAKLEDSAVYLCASSWGGDWNTEAFFGQGTRLTVV.

This clonotype was seen at least ten times. V usage is TRBV5-6 and J usage is TRBJ1-6, with a weak D call TRBD1 (5 bases). CDR3 length: 16 amino acids. Trimming pared 1 base from V and 1 base from J, leaving 9 bases between. The germline V gene encodes CDR1 SGHDT and CDR2 YYEEEE. The CDR3 here is CASSLNGGSYNSPLHF. CDR3 DNA sequence: TGTGCCAGCAGCTTGAACGGGGGTTCCTATAATTCACCCCTCCACTTT.

This chain links TRBV7-3 with TRBJ2-6; D call uncertain. Germline lookup yields CDR1 SGHTA and CDR2 FQGTGA. This CDR3 comprises 15 residues. The V gene lost 5 bases and the J gene lost 4 bases, with 12 bases spanning the gap. In DNA form, the CDR3 reads TGTGCCAGCAGCCTCGGGTCGGAAGGGGCCAACGTCCTGACTTTC. Amino acid sequence: CASSLGSEGANVLTF.

In regard to this clonotype: Possible read error: a much larger clone is one base away. The conserved closing phenylalanine or tryptophan is absent in this CDR3, likely reflecting a read error. The rearrangement joins TRBV5-1 to TRBJ2-7; a possible D gene is TRBD2 (5 bases). Trimming removed 1 base at V and 0 bases at J, with 8 bases between. Per the germline V gene, CDR1 is SGHRS and CDR2 is YFSETQ. The CDR3 totals 14 residues. CDR3 bases: TGCGCCAGCAGCTTGAAAGGGAGCTCCTACGAGCAGTACTTA. Translated: CASSLKGSSYEQYL.

Note on this clonotype: A much larger clone differs from this one at a single base, so this may be a read error. The chain employs TRBV5-1 and TRBJ1-2, with D uncertain. The germline V gene encodes CDR1 SGHRS and CDR2 YFSETQ. The CDR3 is 12 residues long. The DNA of the CDR3 is TGCGCCAGCAGCTTGGCTGAGACTGGCCACACCTTC. It encodes CASSLAETGHTF.